Following are 11 T cell receptor beta chains from one sample sequenced in a study of monozygotic twins with inflammatory bowel disease. Following a re-call of the 5' RACE reads, TCRdb has one entry per CDR3 protein and lacks DNA. This table holds some 130,000 distinct CDR3 sequences. Input material: blood. The source is a human donor with ulcerative colitis or Crohn's disease, or a healthy co-twin of an affected twin (not recorded which).

The V and J genes are TRBV9 and TRBJ2-2; TCRdb selects TRBD1, and the lack of DNA leaves this call unchecked. Germline CDR1 reads SGDLS; CDR2 reads YYNGEE. The CDR3 is 17 amino acids. The CDR3 spells CASSVEPGPLGTGELFF.

J is TRBJ1-5 and V is TRBV7-2. The germline V gene has CDR1 SGHTA and CDR2 FQGNSA. The CDR3 runs 14 residues. The CDR3 spells CASSSLGSNQPQHF. Full variable domain (rest looked up from reference TRBV7-2 and TRBJ1-5): GAGVSQSPSNKVTEKGKDVELRCDPISGHTALYWYRQSLGQGLEFLIYFQGNSAPDKSGLPSDRFSAERTGGSVSTLTIQRTQQEDSAVYLCASSSLGSNQPQHFGDGTRLSIL.

The chain links TRBV7-9 to TRBJ2-7; lacking DNA, the TRBD2 call made by TCRdb goes unchecked. CDR1 and CDR2 from the germline V gene are SEHNR and FQNEAQ (reference sequence). The CDR3 runs 16 residues. The CDR3 reads CASSPRTSGSYYEQYF.

The V and J genes are TRBV28 and TRBJ2-7; lacking DNA, the TRBD1 call made by TCRdb goes unchecked. CDR1 is MDHEN and CDR2 is SYDVKM in the germline V gene. The CDR3 loop spans 14 amino acids. The CDR3 loop is CASSSQGAAYEQYF.

The chain recombines TRBV29-1 with TRBJ2-5. CDR1 and CDR2 (germline): SQVTM, ANQGSEA. This CDR3 is built from 13 residues. The CDR3 region is CSVANLVGETQYF. Full variable domain (rest looked up from reference TRBV29-1 and TRBJ2-5): SAVISQKPSRDICQRGTSLTIQCQVDSQVTMMFWYRQQPGQSLTLIATANQGSEATYESGFVIDKFPISRPNLTFSTLTVSNMSPEDSSIYLCSVANLVGETQYFGPGTRLLVL.

The gene calls are TRBV7-3 and TRBJ2-3; TCRdb selects TRBD2, and the lack of DNA leaves this call unchecked. The CDR3 length is 15 residues. Germline assignment: CDR1 SGHTA and CDR2 FQGTGA. CDR3 sequence: CASSRSGSGTDTQYF.

The genes are TRBV29-1 and TRBJ2-1; TCRdb reports TRBD2, a call that lacks DNA to check it against. This CDR3 contains 13 residues. Looked up from germline, CDR1 is SQVTM and CDR2 is ANQGSEA. CDR3 residues: CSVVSGLYNEQFF.

The V and J genes are TRBV2 and TRBJ1-5; TCRdb indicates TRBD1, and absent DNA this call remains unverified. The CDR3 extends over 15 amino acids. Germline V gives CDR1 SNHLY, CDR2 FYNNEI. The CDR3 reads CASSGTVDSNQPQHF.

The CDR3 reads CASSPRASANPGSYEQYF. This sequence joins TRBV3-1 and TRBJ2-7; TCRdb's D call, TRBD2, is unchecked because there is no DNA. The V gene's germline CDR1 is LGHDT and CDR2 YNNKEL (reference sequence). CDR3 length equals 18 residues.

The chain is built from TRBV12-3 or TRBV12-4 and TRBJ1-2. There are 12 residues in the CDR3. CDR3 sequence reads: CASTGGYYGYTF.

The V call is TRBV7-2, the J call TRBJ1-2. Germline V gives CDR1 SGHTA, CDR2 FQGNSA. The CDR3 is 12 residues long. CDR3 region: CASSTAVGGYTF.